These 15 T cell receptor beta chains share one sample of origin, sequenced in a study of T cells in Graves' hyperthyroidism and ophthalmopathy. Using RNA transcripts as the source, TCR beta CDR3 regions were amplified. In the first-round RT-PCR of the TCR CDR3, the HTBI primer set was used. Via MiXCR, TCRdb re-called the multiplex PCR reads, giving one row per CDR3 protein. This table holds about 350,000 distinct CDR3 sequences, roughly 13% found once. The sample comprised blood. These receptors all stem from a woman aged 40 to 55 with Graves' ophthalmopathy.

Ten or more counts support this clonotype. The V gene is TRBV11-2, the J gene TRBJ2-7, with 9 nucleotides matching TRBD2. J gave up 6 bases and V 4 bases, and 16 bases lay outside the gene matches. CDR3 length equals 17 residues. Germline V lookup: CDR1 SGHAT, CDR2 FQNNGV. The CDR3 reads CASSSHSGGSGSSEQYF. Here the CDR3 DNA reads TGTGCCAGCAGCTCCCACTCGGGGGGTAGCGGGAGCAGCGAGCAGTACTTC.

This rearrangement joins TRBV18 to TRBJ2-1; 8 bases align to TRBD1. Losses at the gene ends were 5 bases for V and 3 bases for J; bases not matched to a gene: 9. The CDR3 loop spans 16 amino acids. Germline-derived CDR1 and CDR2 are KGHSH and LQKENI. The CDR3 sequence: CASSKTGGRGYNEQFF. For the CDR3, the DNA is TGTGCCAGCTCAAAAACAGGGGGAAGAGGCTACAATGAGCAGTTCTTC.

This clonotype was seen many times. The rearrangement joins TRBV28 to TRBJ2-1; D not resolved. Germline CDR1 MDHEN, CDR2 SYDVKM. CDR3 length equals 17 residues. Deletions cut 7 bases from V and 1 base from J, with 20 bases between. The CDR3 reads CASKSRVGVRSYNEQFF. Here the CDR3 DNA reads TGTGCCAGCAAATCCCGTGTTGGGGTGAGGTCCTACAATGAGCAGTTCTTC.

The V and J genes are TRBV6-4 and TRBJ1-2; D not certain. V was cut by 5 bases and J by 1 base, with 17 bases left in between. The CDR3 sequence is 16 residues long. Germline CDR1 MRHNA, CDR2 SNTAGT. DNA of the CDR3: TGTGCCAGCAGTTACCGAGACGAGCTCCGTAACTATGGCTACACCTTC. It codes for CASSYRDELRNYGYTF.

A few counts support this clonotype. The rearrangement uses TRBV6-1 and TRBJ2-5, with 12 bases fitting TRBD2. Unmatched junction bases numbered 4, after V lost 6 bases and J lost 2 bases. The CDR3 loop spans 15 amino acids. Germline V gives CDR1 MNHNS, CDR2 SASEGT. The CDR3 DNA is TGTGCCAGCAGCCTAGCGGGAGGGGGACAAGAGACCCAGTACTTC. Translating it yields CASSLAGGGQETQYF.

This clonotype has ten or more counts. The chain couples TRBV20-1 to TRBJ1-1; D unclear. Trimming cost V 0 bases and J 1 base, with 9 bases left between them. Germline V gives CDR1 DFQATT, CDR2 SNEGSKA (reference sequence). The CDR3 has 14 amino acids. CDR3 bases: TGCAGTGCTAGAGAATTCCGAGGGAACACTGAAGCTTTCTTT. It translates to CSAREFRGNTEAFF.

About this clonotype: A much bigger clone sits one base away, suggesting this may be a read error. The rearrangement links TRBV11-2 to TRBJ2-3; D uncertain. There are 15 residues in the CDR3. The V gene's germline CDR1 is SGHAT and CDR2 FQNNGV. DNA of the CDR3: TGTGCCAGCAGCAAATCCCCCTCGCGCACAGATGCGCAGTATTTT. Residues: CASSKSPSRTDAQYF.

This clonotype has ten or more counts. At one boundary the junction diverges from the germline segment, which might be a read error. The chain recombines TRBV5-1 with TRBJ2-3; D uncertain. Germline V gene sequence: CDR1 SGHRS, CDR2 YFSETQ. The CDR3 contains 13 residues. CDR3 in DNA: TGTGCCAGCAGTTTAGTCGGCACAGATACGCAGTATTTT. This translates into CASSLVGTDTQYF.

This clonotype occurred many times. This chain joins TRBV28 and TRBJ2-2; no definite D call. With 3 bases removed from V and 1 base from J, the gap between germline ends came to 6 bases. Germline V lookup: CDR1 MDHEN, CDR2 SYDVKM. CDR3 length equals 14 residues. CDR3 coding DNA: TGTGCCAGCAGTTTTACAGAGAACACCGGGGAGCTGTTTTTT. It yields the protein CASSFTENTGELFF.

This clonotype appeared a few times. The rearrangement uses TRBV19 and TRBJ2-1; D is uncertain. V lost 10 bases and J 2 bases, leaving 6 bases between the germline ends. The CDR3 totals 11 residues. Germline CDR1 is LNHDA and CDR2 is SQIVND (reference sequence). The DNA for the CDR3 is TGTGCCACTCGAACCTACAATGAGCAGTTCTTC. Amino acid sequence: CATRTYNEQFF. Variable domain in full (rest from reference TRBV19 and TRBJ2-1): DGGITQSPKYLFRKEGQNVTLSCEQNLNHDAMYWYRQDPGQGLRLIYYSQIVNDFQKGDIAEGYSVSREKKESFPLTVTSAQKNPTAFYLCATRTYNEQFFGPGTRLTVL.

The rearrangement links TRBV20-1 to TRBJ2-7, with D possibly called TRBD1 or TRBD2 (5 bases each). Trimming pared 0 bases from V and 1 base from J, leaving 22 bases between. Per the germline V gene, CDR1 is DFQATT and CDR2 is SNEGSKA (reference sequence). The CDR3 sequence is 18 residues long. The DNA of the CDR3 is TGCAGTGCTAGAGACCAATATAAACCGGGACCCAGGTCCTACGAGCAGTACTTC. This translates into CSARDQYKPGPRSYEQYF.

This clonotype was counted many times. The gene calls are TRBV7-2 and TRBJ2-2; 11 nucleotides line up with TRBD2. CDR1 SGHTA and CDR2 FQGNSA come from the germline V gene. There are 19 residues in the CDR3. V was clipped by 5 bases and J by 3 bases; unmatched bases: 14. The CDR3 loop reads CASSPWGSSGRLDTGELFF. Here the CDR3 DNA reads TGTGCCAGCAGCCCTTGGGGGTCTAGCGGGAGGCTGGACACCGGGGAGCTGTTTTTT.

In its sample, this clonotype was seen many times. The rearrangement links TRBV29-1 to TRBJ2-7; 10 nucleotides match TRBD1. CDR1 and CDR2 from the germline V gene are SQVTM and ANQGSEA. The CDR3 is 12 amino acids. The V and J ends lost 6 bases and 6 bases, in that order; junction bases with no gene match: 5. The CDR3: CSVTGTGAEQYF. The CDR3 nucleotides are TGCAGCGTCACCGGGACAGGGGCCGAGCAGTACTTC.

The gene calls are TRBV6-1 and TRBJ1-2; 8 nucleotides line up with TRBD1. The CDR3 is 14 residues long. V shed 2 bases and J 8 bases; nucleotides not matched to a gene: 7. Germline lookup yields CDR1 MNHNS and CDR2 SASEGT. The CDR3 loop is CASSERGQARGYTF. CDR3 coding DNA: TGTGCCAGCAGTGAACGGGGACAGGCGAGGGGCTACACCTTC.

This clonotype occurred a few times. V usage is TRBV27 and J usage is TRBJ2-5; perhaps TRBD2 as D (6 bases). CDR3 length: 18 residues. Germline-derived CDR1 and CDR2 are MNHEY and SMNVEV (reference sequence). Between the trimmed V and J ends, which lost 1 base and 3 bases, there was a span of 21 bases. For the CDR3, the DNA is TGTGCCAGCAGTTTATATATCGGCCCCGGCCGGGAGAAAGAGACCCAGTACTTC. Translated: CASSLYIGPGREKETQYF.